This paragraph covers one T cell receptor beta chain sequence. TCRdb used MiXCR to reprocess the 5' RACE reads, holding one entry per CDR3 protein. Of under 900,000 distinct CDR3 sequences detected, 15% to 20% appear once; the ten largest clones hold roughly 13%. This entry belongs to a study of identical twins. Germline trimming cut 2 bases from V and 10 bases from J; bases unmatched to any gene: 8. The CDR3 loop spans 15 amino acids. The sample was also reused in another study, on T cells expressing NK-cell markers.

Sequenced sample: PBMCs. This sequence joins TRBV12-3 or TRBV12-4 and TRBJ2-1, with 10 nucleotides matching TRBD2. The source is a woman under 30 in good health. The CDR3 is CASSLKGLAVREQFF. The CDR3 coding sequence is TGTGCCAGCAGTTTAAAAGGACTAGCGGTTCGGGAGCAGTTCTTC.